These 26 T cell receptor beta chains were all obtained from the same sample, sequenced in a study of radiation and T cells in renal cell carcinoma. Some clones are missing from TCRdb's copy, which holds only in-frame ones; the method was immunoSEQ multiplex PCR. The sample lists approximately 25,000 clones; nearly 55% were seen once. Treatment reported: treatment-naive control, cytoreductive nephrectomy. The sequencing here drew on tumor tissue, taken from a patient whose treatment was nephrectomy without radiotherapy. Receptor source: a human donor with renal cell carcinoma.

Only one count was recorded for this clone. The V call is TRBV7-2, the J call TRBJ1-5; tentative D call: TRBD1 (6 bases). CDR3 length equals 16 residues. With 7 bases removed from V and 1 base from J, the gap between germline ends came to 17 bases. CDR1 is SGHTA and CDR2 is FQGNSA in the germline V gene. The CDR3 is CASTPFGGASNQPQHF. The DNA of the CDR3 is TGTGCCAGCACCCCTTTCGGGGGCGCGAGCAATCAGCCCCAGCATTTT. Using reference TRBV7-2 and TRBJ1-5 for the parts outside the CDR3, the full variable domain is GAGVSQSPSNKVTEKGKDVELRCDPISGHTALYWYRQSLGQGLEFLIYFQGNSAPDKSGLPSDRFSAERTGGSVSTLTIQRTQQEDSAVYLCASTPFGGASNQPQHFGDGTRLSIL.

Here the CDR3 DNA reads TGTGCCAGCAGCGTATTCAGCGGGGGTTACAATGAGCAGTTCTTC. It encodes CASSVFSGGYNEQFF. This chain uses TRBV9 with TRBJ2-1, with 8 bases matching TRBD2. Losses at the gene ends were 1 base for V and 4 bases for J; bases not matched to a gene: 4. From germline, CDR1 is SGDLS and CDR2 YYNGEE. The CDR3 is 15 residues long.

This clone was found a few times. The chain combines TRBV7-2 with TRBJ1-5; 7 bases line up with TRBD1. With V trimmed by 1 base and J by 6 bases, 3 bases remained unmatched. The germline gives CDR1 SGHTA, CDR2 FQGNSA. This CDR3 comprises 14 residues. The CDR3, as DNA: TGTGCCAGCAGCTTAGACCACAGGGGTCAGCCCCAGCATTTT. Translation gives CASSLDHRGQPQHF.

The V and J genes are TRBV18 and TRBJ1-1, with D uncertain. CDR1 KGHSH and CDR2 LQKENI come from the germline V gene. The CDR3 consists of 16 residues. The germline V and J ends were trimmed by 8 bases and 0 bases, with 19 bases remaining between them. CDR3 DNA: TGTGCCAGCCACTGGACTACAAGTGGGTTGAACACTGAAGCTTTCTTT. Amino acid sequence: CASHWTTSGLNTEAFF. Full variable domain (rest looked up from reference TRBV18 and TRBJ1-1): NAGVMQNPRHLVRRRGQEARLRCSPMKGHSHVYWYRQLPEEGLKFMVYLQKENIIDESGMPKERFSAEFPKEGPSILRIQQVVRGDSAAYFCASHWTTSGLNTEAFFGQGTRLTVV.

The rearrangement joins TRBV10-3 to TRBJ1-3, with a weak D call TRBD1 (5 bases). CDR3 length: 12 residues. V dropped 3 bases and J dropped 7 bases, with 7 bases sitting between them. The V gene's germline CDR1 is ENHRY and CDR2 SYGVKD. The CDR3 here is CAISDGGNTIYF. CDR3 DNA sequence: TGTGCCATCAGTGATGGGGGGAACACCATATATTTT.

The J gene is TRBJ2-7, the V gene TRBV6-1; D remains ambiguous. The V gene lost 1 base and the J gene lost 6 bases, with 16 bases spanning the gap. The CDR3 consists of 15 residues. CDR1 MNHNS and CDR2 SASEGT come from the germline V gene. CDR3 residues: CASSEDLARAREQYF. The DNA of the CDR3 is TGTGCCAGCAGTGAAGATTTAGCACGGGCCCGCGAGCAGTACTTC.

The chain joins TRBV5-1 to TRBJ2-3, with 9 bases that match TRBD2. V shed 1 base and J 2 bases; nucleotides not matched to a gene: 5. The germline V gene encodes CDR1 SGHRS and CDR2 YFSETQ. This CDR3 is built from 16 residues. CDR3 nucleotide sequence: TGCGCCAGCAGCTTGACGGCGGGGGGGTTCACAGATACGCAGTATTTT. Translating gives CASSLTAGGFTDTQYF.

The rearrangement links TRBV27 to TRBJ2-5, with D perhaps given as TRBD1 or TRBD2 (5 bases each). V was cut by 5 bases and J by 5 bases, with 24 bases left in between. The CDR3 runs to 17 residues. Germline V gene sequence: CDR1 MNHEY, CDR2 SMNVEV (reference sequence). This chain's CDR3 is CASSGFDRARSGETQYF. For the CDR3, the DNA is TGTGCCAGCAGTGGCTTCGACAGAGCTCGGAGCGGCGAGACCCAGTACTTC.

The genes are TRBV19 and TRBJ1-2; D perhaps matches TRBD1 (5 bases). The CDR3 contains 14 residues. Germline CDR1 is LNHDA and CDR2 is SQIVND (reference sequence). V was cut by 7 bases and J by 2 bases, with 14 bases left in between. This chain's CDR3 is CASTGGGTNYGYTF. CDR3 nucleotide sequence: TGTGCCAGTACGGGCGGGGGGACCAACTATGGCTACACCTTC.

The chain recombines TRBV4-3 with TRBJ2-3, with 8 positions matching TRBD2. V lost 6 bases to trimming and J lost 3 bases; unmatched junction nucleotides: 11. The CDR3 has 16 residues. Per germline, CDR1 LGHNA and CDR2 YSLEER. In nucleotides, the CDR3 is TGCGCCAGCAGTCTCGGGGGGGCCTCCCCTACAGATACGCAGTATTTT. This gives the protein CASSLGGASPTDTQYF.

The V gene is TRBV18, the J gene TRBJ1-2; D not certain. The V end lost 3 bases, the J end lost 8 bases, and 16 bases lay between the germline ends. CDR1 and CDR2 (germline): KGHSH, LQKENI. The CDR3 has 14 amino acids. Written as DNA, the CDR3 is TGTGCCAGCTCACCTAAGGCCCAGGAAGGGGGCTACACCTTC. Translating gives CASSPKAQEGGYTF.

The chain uses TRBV6-5 and TRBJ1-5; perhaps TRBD1 as D (5 bases). Germline lookup yields CDR1 MNHEY and CDR2 SVGAGI. CDR3 length: 13 amino acids. The germline V and J ends were trimmed by 2 bases and 7 bases, with 9 bases remaining between them. This CDR3 reads CASSYRGSQPQHF. Written as DNA, the CDR3 is TGTGCCAGCAGTTACAGGGGTTCCCAGCCCCAGCATTTT.

This chain connects TRBV27 to TRBJ2-7; TRBD2 is a possible D gene (6 bases). Between the trimmed V and J ends, which lost 8 bases and 2 bases, there was a span of 16 bases. Per germline, CDR1 MNHEY and CDR2 SMNVEV (reference sequence). CDR3 length equals 14 residues. The chain's CDR3 is CASSVGTLPYEQYF. The CDR3 DNA sequence: TGTGCCAGCTCTGTGGGGACTCTTCCCTACGAGCAGTACTTC.

This chain joins TRBV19 and TRBJ1-2, with D perhaps matching TRBD1 (6 bases). V shed 4 bases and J shed 7 bases, with 13 bases lying between them. The CDR3 extends over 13 amino acids. Germline values: CDR1 LNHDA, CDR2 SQIVND (reference sequence). The CDR3 is CASSKQGTVGYTF. The CDR3 nucleotides are TGTGCCAGTAGTAAACAGGGAACAGTTGGCTACACCTTC.

As to this clone: An end of the junction does not agree with germline; a read error may underlie this. The chain links TRBV30 to TRBJ1-1, with 7 nucleotides matching TRBD1. The germline V gene has CDR1 GTSNPN and CDR2 SVGIG (reference sequence). The CDR3 runs to 15 residues. The DNA for the CDR3 is TGTGCCTGGAGGGGGACAGTGGGCGGGAACCCTGAAGCTTTCTTT. Its translation: CAWRGTVGGNPEAFF.

In this sample, this clone turned up once. The chain combines TRBV7-3 with TRBJ2-3; TRBD2 matches 13 bases. CDR3 size: 16 residues. Germline trimming cut 5 bases from V and 5 bases from J; bases unmatched to any gene: 7. Germline V lookup: CDR1 SGHTA, CDR2 FQGTGA. CDR3 sequence reads: CASSRGLAGVGDTQYF. The CDR3 region has the DNA TGTGCCAGCAGCCGAGGACTAGCGGGAGTTGGAGATACGCAGTATTTT.

V and J are TRBV19 and TRBJ1-4, with TRBD1 matching 8 bases. Looked up from germline, CDR1 is LNHDA and CDR2 is SQIVND (reference sequence). The CDR3 runs to 14 residues. Germline trimming cut 5 bases from V and 5 bases from J; bases unmatched to any gene: 4. Here the CDR3 DNA reads TGTGCCAGTAGTGTCCGGGACAGGAATGAAAAACTGTTTTTT. Protein: CASSVRDRNEKLFF.

The J gene is TRBJ1-3, the V gene TRBV6-5; TRBD1 matches 7 bases. The CDR3 contains 15 residues. CDR1 MNHEY and CDR2 SVGAGI come from the germline V gene. V lost 7 bases and J lost 0; bases outside the gene matches: 6. CDR3: CASTPDRSSGNTIYF. The CDR3 DNA sequence: TGTGCCAGCACCCCGGACAGGAGCTCTGGAAACACCATATATTTT.

The J gene is TRBJ1-2, the V gene TRBV18, with 9 bases aligning to TRBD1. Losses at the gene ends were 3 bases for V and 7 bases for J; bases not matched to a gene: 6. This CDR3 comprises 14 residues. CDR1 KGHSH and CDR2 LQKENI come from the germline V gene. The CDR3 region has the DNA TGTGCCAGCTCACCGCCGGACAGGGGTGTTGGCTACACCTTC. It translates to CASSPPDRGVGYTF. Using reference TRBV18 and TRBJ1-2 for the parts outside the CDR3, the full variable domain is NAGVMQNPRHLVRRRGQEARLRCSPMKGHSHVYWYRQLPEEGLKFMVYLQKENIIDESGMPKERFSAEFPKEGPSILRIQQVVRGDSAAYFCASSPPDRGVGYTFGSGTRLTVV.

This clone was detected only a few times. V gene TRBV2 combines with J gene TRBJ1-5, with D perhaps TRBD1 (6 bases). This CDR3 comprises 14 residues. The germline gives CDR1 SNHLY, CDR2 FYNNEI. Trimming removed 8 bases from V and 2 bases from J, with 13 bases in between. CDR3 residues: CASGIQGRNQPQHF. CDR3 nucleotides: TGTGCCAGCGGCATACAGGGCCGCAATCAGCCCCAGCATTTT. Full variable domain (rest looked up from reference TRBV2 and TRBJ1-5): EPEVTQTPSHQVTQMGQEVILRCVPISNHLYFYWYRQILGQKVEFLVSFYNNEISEKSEIFDDQFSVERPDGSNFTLKIRSTKLEDSAMYFCASGIQGRNQPQHFGDGTRLSIL.

The chain recombines TRBV7-3 with TRBJ1-1; D not resolved. Germline loops: CDR1 SGHTA, CDR2 FQGTGA. The CDR3 runs to 12 residues. Trimming pared 5 bases from V and 5 bases from J, leaving 9 bases between. This chain's CDR3 is CASSAAGTEAFF. The CDR3, as DNA: TGTGCCAGCAGCGCGGCCGGAACTGAAGCTTTCTTT.

The J gene is TRBJ1-4, the V gene TRBV2; 10 nucleotides match TRBD1. This CDR3 is 14 amino acids long. Germline lookup yields CDR1 SNHLY and CDR2 FYNNEI. The V segment lost 5 bases and the J segment 11 bases; nucleotides outside the gene matches: 8. Here the CDR3 reads CASSPGTGERKLFF. In DNA form, the CDR3 reads TGTGCCAGCAGTCCCGGGACAGGGGAGAGGAAACTGTTTTTT.

CDR3 nucleotides: TGCGCCAGCAGCCAAGAGTGGCAGACCGACGACTTATCCTACGAGCAGTACTTC. It specifies CASSQEWQTDDLSYEQYF. The rearrangement links TRBV4-1 to TRBJ2-7, with D unclear. Germline-derived CDR1 and CDR2 are MGHRA and YSYEKL. The CDR3 length is 18 residues. V dropped 0 bases and J dropped 1 base, with 19 bases sitting between them.

The rearrangement uses TRBV2 and TRBJ1-3; D remains ambiguous. Trimming removed 2 bases at V and 8 bases at J, with 22 bases between. Per germline, CDR1 SNHLY and CDR2 FYNNEI. The CDR3 is 17 amino acids. As DNA, the CDR3 is TGTGCCAGCAGTGAACAACCGGGTGGCAGTCCCGGCCACACCATATATTTT. This sequence encodes CASSEQPGGSPGHTIYF.

The V call is TRBV2, the J call TRBJ2-2; perhaps TRBD1 as D (5 bases). Germline V gene sequence: CDR1 SNHLY, CDR2 FYNNEI. The V gene lost 8 bases and the J gene lost 2 bases, with 9 bases spanning the gap. The CDR3 consists of 13 residues. The CDR3: CASQTENTGELFF. CDR3 nucleotide sequence: TGTGCCAGCCAGACAGAAAACACCGGGGAGCTGTTTTTT.

V usage is TRBV23-1 and J usage is TRBJ2-7; 7 nucleotides match TRBD2. TRBV23-1 is an ORF for which the function is uncertain. The CDR3 is made up of 13 amino acids. The junction had 9 bases not matched to a gene; V was cut back by 10 bases and J by 3 bases. The chain's CDR3 is CATKRGRVYEQYF. CDR3 in DNA: TGCGCCACTAAACGGGGGAGGGTCTACGAGCAGTACTTC.